The 9 T cell receptor beta chains below all came from one sample that was sequenced in a study of blood T cell repertoires in COVID-19. Profiled with immunoSEQ multiplex PCR; TCRdb holds only in-frame clones, not every one. The sample shows about 240,000 clones, about 83% of them seen only once. The sample taken for sequencing was peripheral blood. The receptors shown here come from an elderly man with acute or convalescent COVID-19.

In its sample, this clone was seen once. The chain links TRBV11-1 to TRBJ2-7; D is possibly TRBD1 (5 bases). CDR1 is SGHAT and CDR2 is FQDESV in the germline V gene (reference sequence). The CDR3 spans 15 residues. The V end was cut by 0 bases, the J end by 0 bases, with 9 bases between. The CDR3 sequence: CASSLADNPSYEQYF. The CDR3 region has the DNA TGTGCCAGCAGCTTAGCGGACAACCCCTCCTACGAGCAGTACTTC.

The J gene is TRBJ1-2, the V gene TRBV27; D is possibly TRBD1 (6 bases). Germline CDR1 MNHEY, CDR2 SMNVEV (reference sequence). CDR3 length: 15 amino acids. Trimming pared 6 bases from V and 4 bases from J, leaving 18 bases between. CDR3 residues: CASRRGGGAIYGYTF. The CDR3 bases are TGTGCCAGCAGACGGGGCGGGGGGGCGATCTATGGCTACACCTTC.

The chain recombines TRBV5-1 with TRBJ1-2, with 8 bases matching TRBD1. CDR1 is SGHRS, CDR2 YFSETQ, per germline. The CDR3 is 13 residues long. With 5 bases clipped from V and 7 bases from J, the junction kept 7 bases outside the gene matches. The CDR3: CASRSGTGSGYTF. In DNA, the CDR3 is TGCGCCAGCAGGTCCGGGACAGGCTCTGGCTACACCTTC.

The CDR3 DNA follows: TGTGCCAGCAGCTCCCTAGGGGGCAAGAGAGACACCATATATTTT. It translates to CASSSLGGKRDTIYF. The genes are TRBV5-8 and TRBJ1-3, with TRBD1 identical over 7 bases. This CDR3 is built from 15 residues. V trimming: 3 bases; J trimming: 8 bases; junction bases outside the gene matches: 11. Germline V gene data show CDR1 as SGHTS and CDR2 as YDEGEE.

The rearrangement uses TRBV5-6 and TRBJ1-5, with a weak D call TRBD1 (6 bases). From germline, CDR1 is SGHDT and CDR2 YYEEEE. V gave up 1 base and J gave up 2 bases, with 16 bases separating them. This CDR3 region has 17 residues. The CDR3 DNA follows: TGTGCCAGCAGCTTGTTGGGGGGCGGGGGACGCAATCAGCCCCAGCATTTT. Amino acid sequence: CASSLLGGGGRNQPQHF.

The count of this clone is one. The rearrangement uses TRBV7-6 and TRBJ2-7; tentatively, D is TRBD1 (6 bases). The CDR3 has 13 residues. Trimming took 1 base from V and 2 from J, leaving 6 bases between them. Germline assignment: CDR1 SGHVS and CDR2 FNYEAQ. The DNA of the CDR3 is TGTGCCAGCAGCTTAGGGGGGCCCTACGAGCAGTACTTC. Residues: CASSLGGPYEQYF.

The chain uses TRBV25-1 and TRBJ1-2; 8 bases fit TRBD1. Germline CDR1 and CDR2: MGHDK and SYGVNS. This CDR3 contains 14 residues. V was pared by 1 base and J by 6 bases, with 4 bases of the junction left unmatched. DNA for the CDR3: TGTGCCAGCAGTGAATCAGGGGGCATCAATGGCTACACCTTC. Protein sequence: CASSESGGINGYTF.

The V and J genes are TRBV19 and TRBJ2-7; 7 bases match TRBD1. In germline, CDR1 is LNHDA, CDR2 SQIVND (reference sequence). The V and J ends lost 4 bases and 4 bases, in that order; junction bases with no gene match: 7. The CDR3 is made up of 14 amino acids. CDR3 coding DNA: TGTGCCAGTAGTACCAGACAGGGTGGGTACGAGCAGTACTTC. Translation: CASSTRQGGYEQYF.

The count of this clone is one. The chain carries TRBV19 and TRBJ1-6; a possible D gene is TRBD1 (6 bases). CDR1 and CDR2 (germline): LNHDA, SQIVND (reference sequence). V dropped 7 bases and J dropped 2 bases, with 9 bases sitting between them. The CDR3 covers 14 residues. The CDR3 is CASNRATYNSPLHF. In DNA form, the CDR3 reads TGTGCCAGTAACAGGGCGACCTATAATTCACCCCTCCACTTT.